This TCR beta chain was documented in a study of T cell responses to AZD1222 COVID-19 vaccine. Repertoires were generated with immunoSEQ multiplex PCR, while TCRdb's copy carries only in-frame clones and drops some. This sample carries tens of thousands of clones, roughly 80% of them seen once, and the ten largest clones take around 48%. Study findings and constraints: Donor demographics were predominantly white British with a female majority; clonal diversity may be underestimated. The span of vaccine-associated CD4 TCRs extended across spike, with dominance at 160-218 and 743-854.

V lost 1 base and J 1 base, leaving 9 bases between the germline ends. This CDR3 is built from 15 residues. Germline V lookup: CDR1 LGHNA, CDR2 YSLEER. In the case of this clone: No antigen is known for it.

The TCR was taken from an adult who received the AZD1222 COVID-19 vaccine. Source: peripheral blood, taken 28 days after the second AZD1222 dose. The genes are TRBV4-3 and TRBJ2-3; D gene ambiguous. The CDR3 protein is CASSQVSWGTDTQYF. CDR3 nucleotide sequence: TGCGCCAGCAGCCAAGTCAGTTGGGGCACAGATACGCAGTATTTT.